This TCR beta chain was captured in a study of T-cell memory formation after mild COVID-19. TCRdb recomputed calls from the 5' RACE reads with MiXCR, one row per CDR3 protein. The sample contains more than 14,000 distinct CDR3 sequences, about 20% of which appear only once. There are 14 residues in the CDR3. The V gene lost 3 bases and the J gene lost 1 base, with 12 bases spanning the gap. Germline lookup yields CDR1 SQVTM and CDR2 ANQGSEA. The rearrangement uses TRBV29-1 and TRBJ1-1; D gene ambiguous. Sequenced sample: PBMCs or a T cell subset sorted from them (not recorded which). The TCR sequence derives from a man younger than 30 who had mild COVID-19 (a few samples of this study predate the infection). Cell type and time point are not known. DNA for the CDR3: TGCAGCGTTGAGATAGGGATGGAGAACACTGAAGCTTTCTTT. As protein: CSVEIGMENTEAFF.